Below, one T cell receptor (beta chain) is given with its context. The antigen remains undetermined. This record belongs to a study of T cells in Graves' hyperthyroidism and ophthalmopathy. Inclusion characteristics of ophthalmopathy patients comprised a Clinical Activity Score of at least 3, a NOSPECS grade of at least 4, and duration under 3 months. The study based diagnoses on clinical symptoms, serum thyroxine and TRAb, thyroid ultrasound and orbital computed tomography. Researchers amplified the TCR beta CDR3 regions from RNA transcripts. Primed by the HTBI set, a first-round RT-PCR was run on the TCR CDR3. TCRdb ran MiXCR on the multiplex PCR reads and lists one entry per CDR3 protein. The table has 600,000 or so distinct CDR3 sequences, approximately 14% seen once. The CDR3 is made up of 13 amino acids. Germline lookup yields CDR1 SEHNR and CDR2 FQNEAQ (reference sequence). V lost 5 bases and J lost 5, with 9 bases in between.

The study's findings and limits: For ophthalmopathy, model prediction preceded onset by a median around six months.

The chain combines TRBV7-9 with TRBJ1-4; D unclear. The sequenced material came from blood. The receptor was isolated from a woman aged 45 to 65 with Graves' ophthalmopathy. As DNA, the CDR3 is TGTGCCAGCAGCACCGAAGCCAATGAAAAACTGTTTTTT. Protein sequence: CASSTEANEKLFF.